This T cell receptor beta chain derives from a study of blood T cell repertoires in COVID-19. Study-wide background: The study drew acute and convalescent COVID-19 samples from the United States, Italy and Spain. The analysed material was cDNA or gDNA that came from T cells, B-cell-depleted T cells, or PBMCs.

The Seattle patients joined while their infection was active and were tracked longitudinally afterward. Method: immunoSEQ multiplex PCR; TCRdb's copy keeps in-frame clones and lacks some. The data show about 200,000 clones, 86% seen once. V was cut by 3 bases and J by 3 bases, with 9 bases left in between. Germline CDR1 and CDR2: DFQATT and SNEGSKA (reference sequence). This CDR3 region has 13 residues. The V gene is TRBV20-1, the J gene TRBJ2-1; the D gene is possibly TRBD2 (6 bases). This sequence was found in a woman aged 50 to 65 with COVID-19, enrolled during active disease. Sequencing was performed on peripheral blood. CDR3 protein: CSASLGGYNEQFF. In nucleotides, the CDR3 is TGCAGTGCTAGTTTGGGGGGCTACAATGAGCAGTTCTTC.